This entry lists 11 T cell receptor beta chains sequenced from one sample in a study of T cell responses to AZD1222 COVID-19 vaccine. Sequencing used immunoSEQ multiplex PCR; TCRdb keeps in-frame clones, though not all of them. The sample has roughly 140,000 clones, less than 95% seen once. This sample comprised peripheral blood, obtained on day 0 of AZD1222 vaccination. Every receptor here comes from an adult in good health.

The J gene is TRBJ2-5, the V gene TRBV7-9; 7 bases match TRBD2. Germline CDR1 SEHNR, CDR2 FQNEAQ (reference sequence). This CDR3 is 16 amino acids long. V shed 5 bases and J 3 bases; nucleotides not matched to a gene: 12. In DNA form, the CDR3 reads TGTGCCAGCAGCCCGAGGCTAGCGGCCAATAAAGAGACCCAGTACTTC. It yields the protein CASSPRLAANKETQYF.

Here the CDR3 DNA reads TGTGCCAGCAGCCAAGATGTCGGCAGGGCGGGCTACACCTTC. Translating gives CASSQDVGRAGYTF. The chain uses TRBV3-1 (or the pseudogene TRBV3-2) and TRBJ1-2; perhaps TRBD1 as D (5 bases). This CDR3 region has 14 residues. Germline loops: CDR1 LGHDT, CDR2 YNNKEL (reference sequence). The germline V and J ends were trimmed by 0 bases and 8 bases, with 13 bases remaining between them.

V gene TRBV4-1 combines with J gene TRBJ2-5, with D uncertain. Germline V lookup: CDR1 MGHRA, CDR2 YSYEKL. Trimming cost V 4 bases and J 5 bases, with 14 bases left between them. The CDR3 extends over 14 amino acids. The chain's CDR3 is CASSPGMRAETQYF. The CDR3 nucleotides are TGCGCCAGCAGCCCCGGAATGAGAGCGGAGACCCAGTACTTC.

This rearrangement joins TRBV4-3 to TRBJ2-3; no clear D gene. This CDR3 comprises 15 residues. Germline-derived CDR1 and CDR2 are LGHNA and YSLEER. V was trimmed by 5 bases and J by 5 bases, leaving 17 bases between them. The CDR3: CASSGPVVPGDTQYF. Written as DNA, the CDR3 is TGCGCCAGCAGCGGTCCAGTAGTGCCGGGAGATACGCAGTATTTT.

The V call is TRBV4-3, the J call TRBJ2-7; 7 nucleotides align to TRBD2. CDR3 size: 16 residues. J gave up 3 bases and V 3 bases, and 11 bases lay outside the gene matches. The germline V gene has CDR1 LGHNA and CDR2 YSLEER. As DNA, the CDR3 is TGCGCCAGCAGCCAGGACTCCCGGGGGGTTTACTACGAGCAGTACTTC. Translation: CASSQDSRGVYYEQYF.

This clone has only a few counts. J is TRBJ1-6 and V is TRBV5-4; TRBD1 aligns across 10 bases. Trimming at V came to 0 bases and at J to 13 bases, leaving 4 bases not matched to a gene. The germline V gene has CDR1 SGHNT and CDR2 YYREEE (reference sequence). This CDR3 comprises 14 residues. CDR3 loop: CASSLGQGASPLHF. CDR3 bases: TGTGCCAGCAGCTTGGGACAGGGGGCGAGTCCCCTCCACTTT.

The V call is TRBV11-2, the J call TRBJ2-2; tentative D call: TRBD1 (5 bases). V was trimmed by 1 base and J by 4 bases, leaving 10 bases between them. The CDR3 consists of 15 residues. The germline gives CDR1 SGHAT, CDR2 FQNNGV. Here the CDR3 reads CASSLAGRGTGELFF. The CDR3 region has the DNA TGTGCCAGCAGCTTAGCCGGTAGGGGCACCGGGGAGCTGTTTTTT.

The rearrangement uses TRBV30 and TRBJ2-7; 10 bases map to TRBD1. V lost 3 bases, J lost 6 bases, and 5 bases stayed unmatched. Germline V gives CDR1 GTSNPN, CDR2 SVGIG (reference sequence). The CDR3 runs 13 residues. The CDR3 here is CAWSWTGGSEQYF. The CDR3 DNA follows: TGTGCCTGGAGCTGGACAGGGGGGTCCGAGCAGTACTTC. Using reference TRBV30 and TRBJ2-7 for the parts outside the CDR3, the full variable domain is SQTIHQWPATLVQPVGSPLSLECTVEGTSNPNLYWYRQAAGRGLQLLFYSVGIGQISSEVPQNLSASRPQDRQFILSSKKLLLSDSGFYLCAWSWTGGSEQYFGPGTRLTVT.

The CDR3 protein is CASSITGTITEAFF. The CDR3 bases are TGTGCCAGTAGTATCACAGGCACTATCACTGAAGCTTTCTTT. The chain joins TRBV19 to TRBJ1-1, with TRBD1 as a possible D gene (5 bases). The V and J ends lost 3 bases and 4 bases respectively, with 12 bases between them. The CDR3 totals 14 residues. Germline CDR1 and CDR2: LNHDA and SQIVND (reference sequence).

The CDR3 DNA is TGTGCCAGCAGCTTAGGTACTAGCTTCCATGAGCAGTTCTTC. It specifies CASSLGTSFHEQFF. The V gene is TRBV11-3, the J gene TRBJ2-1; weak D call: TRBD2 (6 bases). Trimming removed 1 base from V and 8 bases from J, with 12 bases in between. Germline lookup yields CDR1 SGHNT and CDR2 YENEEA. The CDR3 spans 14 residues.

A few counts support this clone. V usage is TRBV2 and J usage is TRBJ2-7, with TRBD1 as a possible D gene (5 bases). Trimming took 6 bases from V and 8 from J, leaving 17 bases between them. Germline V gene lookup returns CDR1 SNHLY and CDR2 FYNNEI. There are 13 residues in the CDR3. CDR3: CASRGDRTTKQYF. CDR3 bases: TGTGCCAGCAGGGGTGACAGAACTACGAAGCAGTACTTC.